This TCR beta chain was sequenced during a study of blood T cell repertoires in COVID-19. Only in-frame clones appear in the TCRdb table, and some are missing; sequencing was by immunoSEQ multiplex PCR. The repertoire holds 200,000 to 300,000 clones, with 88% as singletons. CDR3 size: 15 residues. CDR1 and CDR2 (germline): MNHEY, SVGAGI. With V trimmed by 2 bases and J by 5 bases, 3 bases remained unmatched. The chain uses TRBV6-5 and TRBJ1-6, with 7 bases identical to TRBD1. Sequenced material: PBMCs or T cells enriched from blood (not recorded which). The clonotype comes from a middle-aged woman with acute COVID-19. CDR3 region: CASSYAGTDNSPLHF. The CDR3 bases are TGTGCCAGCAGTTACGCCGGGACAGATAATTCACCCCTCCACTTT.